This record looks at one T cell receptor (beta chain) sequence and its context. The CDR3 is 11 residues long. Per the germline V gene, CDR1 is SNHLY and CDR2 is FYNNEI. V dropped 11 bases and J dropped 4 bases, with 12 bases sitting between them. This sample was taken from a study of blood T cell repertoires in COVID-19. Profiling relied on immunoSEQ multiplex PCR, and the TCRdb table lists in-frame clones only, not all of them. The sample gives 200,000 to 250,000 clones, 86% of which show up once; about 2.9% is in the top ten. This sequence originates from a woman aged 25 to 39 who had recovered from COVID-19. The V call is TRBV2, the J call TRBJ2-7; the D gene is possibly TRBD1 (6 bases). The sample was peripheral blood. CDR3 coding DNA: TGTGCCTGCGGTCAGGGGTACGAGCAGTACTTC. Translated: CACGQGYEQYF.